The T cell receptor (beta chain) under discussion was sequenced for a study of early T cells in non-severe SARS-CoV-2 infection. In the study overall: Sequencing targeted bulk RNA from unsorted whole blood, leaving chains unpaired.

The CDR3 is made up of 13 amino acids. The germline V and J ends were trimmed by 0 bases and 10 bases, with 15 bases remaining between them. The germline V gene has CDR1 DFQATT and CDR2 SNEGSKA (reference sequence). TCRdb re-analysed the 5' RACE reads in MiXCR, keeping a single row per CDR3 protein. The data contain about 64,000 distinct CDR3 sequences, about 10% of them singletons. This clonotype was recorded many times. The clonotype comes from an adult who was a healthcare worker with PCR-confirmed SARS-CoV-2 infection or an uninfected control (not recorded which). This chain connects TRBV20-1 to TRBJ2-5, with D uncertain. The sequences come from whole blood, collected at baseline. Written as DNA, the CDR3 is TGCAGTGCTAGAGATACGGCGGCCAAGGGCCAGTACTTC. It yields the protein CSARDTAAKGQYF.